This T cell receptor beta chain was sequenced for a study of T cell responses to AZD1222 COVID-19 vaccine. Study-level points and caveats: Repertoires in all cases were sampled only once the peak T cell response had passed.

The CDR3 contains 15 residues. Germline assignment: CDR1 SEHNR and CDR2 FQNEAQ (reference sequence). V lost 6 bases to trimming and J lost 8 bases; unmatched junction nucleotides: 9. TCRdb's table, derived via immunoSEQ multiplex PCR, lists solely in-frame clones and lacks some. The table shows about 270,000 clones, with roughly 93% occurring only once. On this clone: The antigen is unknown.

The chain employs TRBV7-9 and TRBJ1-4; 10 bases match TRBD1. The receptor's source is an adult who received the AZD1222 COVID-19 vaccine. The specimen comprised peripheral blood, sampled 28 days after the second AZD1222 dose. The CDR3 region is CASSHRGDRGEKLFF. The CDR3 nucleotides read TGTGCCAGCAGTCATCGCGGGGACAGGGGAGAAAAACTGTTTTTT.